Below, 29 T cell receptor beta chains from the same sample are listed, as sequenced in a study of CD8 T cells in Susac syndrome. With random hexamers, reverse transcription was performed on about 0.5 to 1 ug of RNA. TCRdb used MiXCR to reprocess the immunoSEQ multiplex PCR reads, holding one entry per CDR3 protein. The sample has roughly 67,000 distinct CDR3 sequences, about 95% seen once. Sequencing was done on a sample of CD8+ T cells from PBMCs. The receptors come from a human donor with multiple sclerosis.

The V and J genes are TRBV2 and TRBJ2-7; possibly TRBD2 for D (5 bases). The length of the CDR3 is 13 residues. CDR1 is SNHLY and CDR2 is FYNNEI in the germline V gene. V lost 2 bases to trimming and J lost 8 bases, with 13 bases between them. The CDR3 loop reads CASSEWGDDKQYF. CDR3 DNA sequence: TGTGCCAGCAGTGAATGGGGAGATGACAAGCAGTACTTC.

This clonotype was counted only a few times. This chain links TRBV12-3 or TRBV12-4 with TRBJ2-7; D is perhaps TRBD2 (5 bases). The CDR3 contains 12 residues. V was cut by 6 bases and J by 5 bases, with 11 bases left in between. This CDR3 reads CASSLPGDEQYF. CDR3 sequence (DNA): TGTGCCAGCAGCTTGCCCGGGGACGAGCAGTACTTC.

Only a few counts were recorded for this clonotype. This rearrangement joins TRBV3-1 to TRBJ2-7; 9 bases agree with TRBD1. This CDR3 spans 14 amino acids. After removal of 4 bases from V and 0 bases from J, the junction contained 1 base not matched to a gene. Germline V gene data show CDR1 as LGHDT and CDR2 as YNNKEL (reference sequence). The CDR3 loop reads CASSRDRDSYEQYF. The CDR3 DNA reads TGTGCCAGCAGCCGGGACAGGGACTCCTACGAGCAGTACTTC.

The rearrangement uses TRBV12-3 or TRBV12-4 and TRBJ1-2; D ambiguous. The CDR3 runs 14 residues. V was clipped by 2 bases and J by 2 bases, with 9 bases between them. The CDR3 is CASSLLADNYGYTF. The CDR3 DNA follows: TGTGCCAGCAGTTTATTGGCGGACAACTATGGCTACACCTTC.

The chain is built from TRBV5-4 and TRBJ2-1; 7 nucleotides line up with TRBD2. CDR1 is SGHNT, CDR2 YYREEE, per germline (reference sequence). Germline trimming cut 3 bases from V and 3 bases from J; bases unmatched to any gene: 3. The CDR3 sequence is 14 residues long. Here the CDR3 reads CASSWGGDYNEQFF. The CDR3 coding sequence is TGTGCCAGCAGCTGGGGAGGGGACTACAATGAGCAGTTCTTC.

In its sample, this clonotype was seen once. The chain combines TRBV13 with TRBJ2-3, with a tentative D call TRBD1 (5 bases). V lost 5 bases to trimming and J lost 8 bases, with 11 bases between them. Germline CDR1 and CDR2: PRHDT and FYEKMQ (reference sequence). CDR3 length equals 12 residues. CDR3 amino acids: CASSGATGTQYF. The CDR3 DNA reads TGTGCCAGCAGCGGGGCTACGGGTACGCAGTATTTT.

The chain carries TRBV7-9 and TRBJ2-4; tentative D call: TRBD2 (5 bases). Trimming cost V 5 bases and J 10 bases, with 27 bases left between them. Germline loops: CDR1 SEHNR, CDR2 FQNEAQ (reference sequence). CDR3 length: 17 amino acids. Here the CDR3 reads CASSGRSDTPSQFIQYF. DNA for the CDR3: TGTGCCAGCAGCGGCAGGAGCGACACCCCTAGCCAATTTATTCAGTACTTC.

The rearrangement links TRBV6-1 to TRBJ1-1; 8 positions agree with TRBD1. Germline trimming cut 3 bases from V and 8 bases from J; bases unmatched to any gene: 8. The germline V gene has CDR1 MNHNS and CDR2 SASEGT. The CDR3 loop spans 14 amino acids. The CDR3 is CASSDRTGRNEAFF. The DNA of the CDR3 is TGTGCCAGCAGTGACAGGACAGGGAGGAACGAAGCTTTCTTT.

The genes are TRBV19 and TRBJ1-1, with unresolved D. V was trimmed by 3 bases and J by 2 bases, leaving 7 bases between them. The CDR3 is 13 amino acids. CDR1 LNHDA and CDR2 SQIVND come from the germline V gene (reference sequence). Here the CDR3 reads CASSIWQNTEAFF. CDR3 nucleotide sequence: TGTGCCAGTAGTATCTGGCAAAACACTGAAGCTTTCTTT.

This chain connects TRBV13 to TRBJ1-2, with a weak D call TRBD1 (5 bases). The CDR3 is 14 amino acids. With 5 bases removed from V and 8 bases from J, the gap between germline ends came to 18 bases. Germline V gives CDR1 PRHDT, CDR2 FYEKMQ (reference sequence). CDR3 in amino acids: CASSPGVGGSGYTF. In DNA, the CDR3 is TGTGCCAGCAGCCCCGGAGTGGGGGGGAGCGGCTACACCTTC.

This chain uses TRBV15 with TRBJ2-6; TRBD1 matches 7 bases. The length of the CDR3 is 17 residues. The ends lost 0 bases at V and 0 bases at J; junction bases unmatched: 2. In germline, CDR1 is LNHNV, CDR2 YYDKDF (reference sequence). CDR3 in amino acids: CATSREGDSSGANVLTF. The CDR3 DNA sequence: TGTGCCACCAGCAGAGAGGGGGACAGCTCTGGGGCCAACGTCCTGACTTTC.

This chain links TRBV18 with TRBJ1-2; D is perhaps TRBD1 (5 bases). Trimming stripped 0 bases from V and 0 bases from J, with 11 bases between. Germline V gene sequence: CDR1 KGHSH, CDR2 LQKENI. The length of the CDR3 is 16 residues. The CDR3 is CASSPPGVISNYGYTF. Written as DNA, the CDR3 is TGTGCCAGCTCACCACCAGGGGTTATATCTAACTATGGCTACACCTTC.

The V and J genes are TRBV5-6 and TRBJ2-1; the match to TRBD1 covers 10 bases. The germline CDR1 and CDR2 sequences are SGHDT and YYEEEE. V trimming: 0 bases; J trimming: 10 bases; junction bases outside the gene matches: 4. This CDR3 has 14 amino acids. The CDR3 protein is CASSLGTGGGEQFF. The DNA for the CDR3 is TGTGCCAGCAGCTTGGGGACAGGGGGTGGCGAGCAGTTCTTC.

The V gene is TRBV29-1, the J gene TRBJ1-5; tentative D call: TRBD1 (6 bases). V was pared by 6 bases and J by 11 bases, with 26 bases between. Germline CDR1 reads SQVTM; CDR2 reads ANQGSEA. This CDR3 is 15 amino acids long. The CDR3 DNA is TGCAGCGTCGGAGTCAAAGGGGGGGGCGGATGGGCCCAGCATTTT. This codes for CSVGVKGGGGWAQHF. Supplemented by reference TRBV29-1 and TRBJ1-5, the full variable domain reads SAVISQKPSRDICQRGTSLTIQCQVDSQVTMMFWYRQQPGQSLTLIATANQGSEATYESGFVIDKFPISRPNLTFSTLTVSNMSPEDSSIYLCSVGVKGGGGWAQHFGDGTRLSIL.

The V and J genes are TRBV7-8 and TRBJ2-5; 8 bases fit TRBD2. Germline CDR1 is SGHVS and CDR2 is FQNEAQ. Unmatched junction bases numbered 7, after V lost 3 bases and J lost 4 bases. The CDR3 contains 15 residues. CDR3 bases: TGTGCCAGCAGCTTCGGGGGGGACCCGCCAGAGACCCAGTACTTC. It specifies CASSFGGDPPETQYF.

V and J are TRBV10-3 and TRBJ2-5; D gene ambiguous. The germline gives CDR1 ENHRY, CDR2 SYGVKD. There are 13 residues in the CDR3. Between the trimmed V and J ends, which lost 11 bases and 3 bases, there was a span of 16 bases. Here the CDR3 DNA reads TGTGCCCATCAGGTCAGCGTAGAAGAGACCCAGTACTTC. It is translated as CAHQVSVEETQYF.

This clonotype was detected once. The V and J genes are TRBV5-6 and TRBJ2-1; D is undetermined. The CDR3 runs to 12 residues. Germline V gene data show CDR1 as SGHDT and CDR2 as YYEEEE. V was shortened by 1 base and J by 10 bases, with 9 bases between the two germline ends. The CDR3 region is CASSLSLGEQFF. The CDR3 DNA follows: TGTGCCAGCAGCTTGAGTCTGGGGGAGCAGTTCTTC. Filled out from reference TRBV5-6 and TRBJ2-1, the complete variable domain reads DAGVTQSPTHLIKTRGQQVTLRCSPKSGHDTVSWYQQALGQGPQFIFQYYEEEERQRGNFPDRFSGHQFPNYSSELNVNALLLGDSALYLCASSLSLGEQFFGPGTRLTVL.

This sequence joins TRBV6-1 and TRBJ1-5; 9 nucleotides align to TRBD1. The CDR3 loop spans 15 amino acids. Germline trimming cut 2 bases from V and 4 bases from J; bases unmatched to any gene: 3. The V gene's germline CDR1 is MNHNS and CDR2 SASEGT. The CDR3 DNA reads TGTGCCAGCAGTGAAACAGGGGGCCTAAATCAGCCCCAGCATTTT. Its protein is CASSETGGLNQPQHF.

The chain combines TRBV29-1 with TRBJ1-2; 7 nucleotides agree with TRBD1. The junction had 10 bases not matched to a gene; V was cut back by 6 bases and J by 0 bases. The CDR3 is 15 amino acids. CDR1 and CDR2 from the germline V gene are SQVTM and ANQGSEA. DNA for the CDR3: TGCAGCGTCAAAGAGACAGGGATCCCTAACTATGGCTACACCTTC. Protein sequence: CSVKETGIPNYGYTF.

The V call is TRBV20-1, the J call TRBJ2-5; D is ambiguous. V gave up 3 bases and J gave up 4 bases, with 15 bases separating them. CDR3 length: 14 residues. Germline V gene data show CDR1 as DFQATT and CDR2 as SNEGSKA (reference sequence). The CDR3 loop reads CSARRRLSGETQYF. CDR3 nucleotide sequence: TGCAGTGCTAGGCGGCGACTGTCGGGAGAGACCCAGTACTTC.

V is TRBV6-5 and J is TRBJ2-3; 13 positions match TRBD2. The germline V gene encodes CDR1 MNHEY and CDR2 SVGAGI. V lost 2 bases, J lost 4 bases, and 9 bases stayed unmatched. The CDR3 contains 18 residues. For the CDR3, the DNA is TGTGCCAGCAGTTACCGGGGACTAGCGGGGCCTTTACCAGATACGCAGTATTTT. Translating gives CASSYRGLAGPLPDTQYF.

The CDR3 is CASGISNRNTIYF. CDR3 DNA sequence: TGTGCCAGCGGCATCTCGAATAGAAACACCATATATTTT. This chain connects TRBV7-9 to TRBJ1-3; D is unclear. Germline V CDR1 and CDR2: SEHNR, FQNEAQ (reference sequence). This CDR3 comprises 13 residues. Trimming pared 8 bases from V and 5 bases from J, leaving 13 bases between.

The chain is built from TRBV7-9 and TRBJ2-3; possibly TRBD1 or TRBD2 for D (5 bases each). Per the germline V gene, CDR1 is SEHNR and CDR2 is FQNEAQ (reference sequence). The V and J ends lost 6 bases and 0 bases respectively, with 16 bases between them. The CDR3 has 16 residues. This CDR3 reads CASSPPRGSSTDTQYF. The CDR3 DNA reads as TGTGCCAGCAGTCCACCCCGGGGCTCTAGCACAGATACGCAGTATTTT.

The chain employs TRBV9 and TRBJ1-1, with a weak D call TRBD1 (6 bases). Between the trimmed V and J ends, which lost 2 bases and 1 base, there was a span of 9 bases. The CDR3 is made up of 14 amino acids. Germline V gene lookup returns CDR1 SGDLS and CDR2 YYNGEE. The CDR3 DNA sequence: TGTGCCAGCAGCGTGGGACATCCGAACACTGAAGCTTTCTTT. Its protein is CASSVGHPNTEAFF.

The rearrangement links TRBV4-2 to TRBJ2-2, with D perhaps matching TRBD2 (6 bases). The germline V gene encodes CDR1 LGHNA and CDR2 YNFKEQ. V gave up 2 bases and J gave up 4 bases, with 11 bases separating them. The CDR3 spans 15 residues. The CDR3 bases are TGTGCCAGCAGCCAATCGGGAGTGTCCACCGGGGAGCTGTTTTTT. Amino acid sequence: CASSQSGVSTGELFF.

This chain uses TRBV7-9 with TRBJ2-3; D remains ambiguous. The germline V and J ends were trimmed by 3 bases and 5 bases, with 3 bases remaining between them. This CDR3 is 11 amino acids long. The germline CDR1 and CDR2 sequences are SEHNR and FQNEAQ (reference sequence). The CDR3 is CASSFGDTQYF. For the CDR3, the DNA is TGTGCCAGCAGCTTTGGAGATACGCAGTATTTT. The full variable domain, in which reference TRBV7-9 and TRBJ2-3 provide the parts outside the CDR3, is DTGVSQNPRHKITKRGQNVTFRCDPISEHNRLYWYRQTLGQGPEFLTYFQNEAQLEKSRLLSDRFSAERPKGSFSTLEIQRTEQGDSAMYLCASSFGDTQYFGPGTRLTVL.

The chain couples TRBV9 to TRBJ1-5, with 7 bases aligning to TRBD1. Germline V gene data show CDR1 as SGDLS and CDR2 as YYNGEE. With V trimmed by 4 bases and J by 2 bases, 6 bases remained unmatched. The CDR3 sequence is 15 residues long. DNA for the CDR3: TGTGCCAGCAGCCAGGGGGGAGGTGGCAATCAGCCCCAGCATTTT. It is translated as CASSQGGGGNQPQHF.

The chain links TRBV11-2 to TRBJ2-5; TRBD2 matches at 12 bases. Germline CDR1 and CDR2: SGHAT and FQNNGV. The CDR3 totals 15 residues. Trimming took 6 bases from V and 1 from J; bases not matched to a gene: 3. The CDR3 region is CASRPGLAGQETQYF. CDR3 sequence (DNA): TGTGCCAGCAGGCCGGGACTAGCGGGCCAAGAGACCCAGTACTTC.

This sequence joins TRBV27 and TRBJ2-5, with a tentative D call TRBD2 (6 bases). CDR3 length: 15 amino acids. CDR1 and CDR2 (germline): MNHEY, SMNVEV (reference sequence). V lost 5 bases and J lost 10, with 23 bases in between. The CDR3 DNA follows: TGTGCCAGCAGTGGAAACGGGGGATCTGTCTGGGACCAGTACTTC. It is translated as CASSGNGGSVWDQYF.